The clone carrying this T cell receptor (beta chain) was observed at least ten times. The data were taken from a study of early T cells in non-severe SARS-CoV-2 infection. MiXCR was run by TCRdb on the 5' RACE reads, yielding one entry per CDR3 protein. The sample consists of some 25,000 distinct CDR3 sequences, more than 4% of them appearing once. Sequenced material: whole blood. This TCR came from an adult who was a healthcare worker with PCR-confirmed SARS-CoV-2 infection or an uninfected control (not recorded which).

For the CDR3, the DNA is TGTGCCAGTAGTTTTAACTACGAGCAGTACTTC. It codes for CASSFNYEQYF. This chain joins TRBV19 and TRBJ2-7; D remains unclear. This CDR3 has 11 amino acids. The V gene's germline CDR1 is LNHDA and CDR2 SQIVND (reference sequence). V lost 5 bases and J lost 3, with 5 bases in between.